A selection of T cell receptor beta chains follows, all from one sample in a study of T cell repertoires in cytomegalovirus infection. TCRdb used MiXCR to reprocess the reads, holding one entry per CDR3 protein. The sample comprises 110,000 or so distinct CDR3 sequences, 30% to 35% of which are singletons, and 41% rests with the top ten. The antigens for these receptors are not known. This specimen was CD8+ T cells from cultured PBMCs, taken from culture after CMV antigen stimulation. The receptor set was obtained from a human donor in good health (CMV status not recorded). Some clones in this sample may be carry-over from other donors' samples. Both conserved end residues are part of each CDR3. The D gene is left open where the match is weak. The size field is filled for only some rows; it gives once, few, many or a size class.

d_gene: NA; abundance: NA; j_gene: TRBJ2-6; len: 16; v_gene: TRBV5-6; CDR3aa: CASSRERGTGANVLTF; CDR3nt: TGTGCCAGCAGCCGAGAGAGAGGAACTGGGGCCAACGTCCTGACTTTC
d_gene: NA; abundance: NA; j_gene: TRBJ1-1; len: 11; v_gene: TRBV7-9; CDR3aa: CASSPGSRAFF; CDR3nt: TGTGCCAGCAGCCCGGGATCTAGGGCTTTCTTT
d_gene: NA; abundance: few; j_gene: TRBJ2-3; len: 14; v_gene: TRBV20-1; CDR3aa: CTASPQYGADTQYF; CDR3nt: TGCACCGCAAGCCCGCAATACGGGGCAGATACGCAGTATTTT
d_gene: TRBD2; abundance: few; j_gene: TRBJ2-1; len: 13; v_gene: TRBV12-3/TRBV12-4; CDR3aa: CASGQQAGDEQFF; CDR3nt: TGTGCCAGCGGACAGCAAGCGGGAGATGAGCAGTTCTTC
d_gene: NA; abundance: many; j_gene: TRBJ2-3; len: 15; v_gene: TRBV7-2; CDR3aa: CASSLSGVDTDTQYF; CDR3nt: TGTGCCAGCAGCTTAAGTGGGGTTGACACAGATACGCAGTATTTT
d_gene: NA; abundance: NA; j_gene: TRBJ2-1; len: 12; v_gene: TRBV27; CDR3aa: CASSSGQNEQFF; CDR3nt: TGTGCCAGCAGTTCTGGGCAGAATGAGCAGTTCTTC
d_gene: NA; abundance: NA; j_gene: TRBJ2-7; len: 16; v_gene: TRBV19; CDR3aa: CASSINWHSAALEQYF; CDR3nt: TGTGCCAGTAGTATAAATTGGCACTCCGCCGCTTTAGAGCAGTACTTC
d_gene: NA; abundance: many; j_gene: TRBJ1-5; len: 17; v_gene: TRBV7-2; CDR3aa: CASSFGGTGYSNQPQHF; CDR3nt: TGTGCCAGCAGCTTCGGGGGCACAGGGTATAGCAATCAGCCCCAGCATTTT
d_gene: NA; abundance: NA; j_gene: TRBJ2-1; len: 14; v_gene: TRBV18; CDR3aa: CASSSSGTYNEQFF; CDR3nt: TGTGCCAGCTCATCCTCCGGGACGTACAATGAGCAGTTCTTC
d_gene: TRBD2; abundance: few; j_gene: TRBJ2-1; len: 18; v_gene: TRBV7-2; CDR3aa: CASSLALAGVSIYNEQFF; CDR3nt: TGTGCCAGCAGCTTAGCACTAGCGGGGGTCTCTATTTACAATGAGCAGTTCTTC
d_gene: NA; abundance: once; j_gene: TRBJ1-1; len: 13; v_gene: TRBV15; CDR3aa: CATSRVRYTEAFF; CDR3nt: TGTGCCACCAGCAGAGTTCGATACACTGAAGCTTTCTTT
d_gene: NA; abundance: NA; j_gene: TRBJ1-1; len: 15; v_gene: TRBV4-3; CDR3aa: CASSQDLRGNTEAFF; CDR3nt: TGCGCCAGCAGCCAAGATCTCCGGGGAAACACTGAAGCTTTCTTT
d_gene: NA; abundance: many; j_gene: TRBJ1-2; len: 16; v_gene: TRBV7-3; CDR3aa: CASSLTPGGANYGYTF; CDR3nt: TGTGCCAGCAGCTTAACACCCGGAGGGGCTAACTATGGCTACACCTTC